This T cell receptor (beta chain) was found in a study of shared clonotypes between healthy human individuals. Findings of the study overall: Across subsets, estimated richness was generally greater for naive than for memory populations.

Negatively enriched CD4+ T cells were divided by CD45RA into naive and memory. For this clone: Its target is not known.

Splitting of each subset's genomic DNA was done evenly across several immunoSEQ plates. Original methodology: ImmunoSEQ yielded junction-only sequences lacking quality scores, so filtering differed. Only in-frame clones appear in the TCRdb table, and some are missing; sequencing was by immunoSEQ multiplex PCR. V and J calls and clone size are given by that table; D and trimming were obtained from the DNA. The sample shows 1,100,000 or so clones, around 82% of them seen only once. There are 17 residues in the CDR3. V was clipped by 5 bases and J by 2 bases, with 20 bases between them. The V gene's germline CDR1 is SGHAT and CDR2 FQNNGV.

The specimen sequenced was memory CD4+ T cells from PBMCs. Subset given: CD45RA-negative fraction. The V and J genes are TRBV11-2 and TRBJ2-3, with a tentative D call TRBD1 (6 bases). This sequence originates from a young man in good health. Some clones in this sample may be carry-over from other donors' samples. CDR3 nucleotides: TGTGCCAGCAGCCTCTCCCTGACAGGCCCCCACACAGATACGCAGTATTTT. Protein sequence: CASSLSLTGPHTDTQYF. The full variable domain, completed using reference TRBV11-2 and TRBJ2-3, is EAGVAQSPRYKIIEKRQSVAFWCNPISGHATLYWYQQILGQGPKLLIQFQNNGVVDDSQLPKDRFSAERLKGVDSTLKIQPAKLEDSAVYLCASSLSLTGPHTDTQYFGPGTRLTVL.